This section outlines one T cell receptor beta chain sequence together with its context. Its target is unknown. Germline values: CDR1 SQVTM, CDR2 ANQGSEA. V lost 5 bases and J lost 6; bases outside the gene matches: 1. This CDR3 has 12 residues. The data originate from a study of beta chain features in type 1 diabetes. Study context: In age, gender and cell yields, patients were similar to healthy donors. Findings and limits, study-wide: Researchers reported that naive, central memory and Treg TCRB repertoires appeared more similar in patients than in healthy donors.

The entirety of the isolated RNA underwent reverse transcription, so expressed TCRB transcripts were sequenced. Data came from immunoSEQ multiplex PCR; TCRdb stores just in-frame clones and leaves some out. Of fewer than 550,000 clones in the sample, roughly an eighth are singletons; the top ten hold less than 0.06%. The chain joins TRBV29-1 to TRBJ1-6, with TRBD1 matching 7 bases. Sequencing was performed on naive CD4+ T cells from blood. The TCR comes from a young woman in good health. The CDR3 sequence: CSVRDSNSPLHF. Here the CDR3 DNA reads TGCAGCGTTCGGGACAGTAATTCACCCCTCCACTTT.